The 14 T cell receptor beta chains below all came from one sample that was sequenced in a study of T-cell memory formation after mild COVID-19. MiXCR, run by TCRdb on the 5' RACE reads, gives a single entry per CDR3 protein. The sample has some 200,000 distinct CDR3 sequences; about a fifth are singletons. The material sequenced was PBMCs or a T cell subset sorted from them (not recorded which). These receptors were collected from an adult woman who had mild COVID-19 (a few samples of this study predate the infection). Cell type and time point are not known.

This chain links TRBV29-1 with TRBJ2-7, with D tentatively TRBD1 or TRBD2 (5 bases each). The CDR3 covers 16 residues. CDR1 and CDR2 (germline): SQVTM, ANQGSEA. V gave up 1 base and J gave up 3 bases, with 19 bases separating them. CDR3 region: CSVEGSSNGADYEQYF. The CDR3 DNA follows: TGCAGCGTTGAAGGATCCTCAAACGGGGCAGACTACGAGCAGTACTTC.

This clonotype was seen only a few times. The J gene is TRBJ2-5, the V gene TRBV27; 12 positions agree with TRBD2. CDR3 length: 16 amino acids. V was pared by 4 bases and J by 3 bases, with 6 bases of the junction left unmatched. Germline CDR1 reads MNHEY; CDR2 reads SMNVEV (reference sequence). CDR3 residues: CASSSWTSGNEETQYF. The CDR3 DNA reads as TGTGCCAGCAGTTCCTGGACTAGCGGGAACGAAGAGACCCAGTACTTC.

A few counts support this clonotype. J is TRBJ2-3 and V is TRBV6-5; D remains unclear. CDR3 length: 14 amino acids. V was pared by 0 bases and J by 5 bases, with 9 bases between. Germline CDR1 reads MNHEY; CDR2 reads SVGAGI. The CDR3 protein is CASSYSRPQDTQYF. CDR3 bases: TGTGCCAGCAGTTACTCAAGACCACAAGATACGCAGTATTTT.

This CDR3 is CASSYMGRDEITNYGYTF. The CDR3, as DNA: TGTGCCAGCAGTTACATGGGCAGGGATGAGATAACTAACTATGGCTACACCTTC. The chain joins TRBV6-5 to TRBJ1-2, with D perhaps TRBD1 (5 bases). V lost 2 bases and J lost 0, with 19 bases in between. This CDR3 is built from 18 residues. Per the germline V gene, CDR1 is MNHEY and CDR2 is SVGAGI.

This clonotype has just a few counts. The chain links TRBV9 to TRBJ2-1, with D possibly called TRBD1 or TRBD2 (5 bases each). Germline V gene sequence: CDR1 SGDLS, CDR2 YYNGEE. V was cut by 2 bases and J by 1 base, with 16 bases left in between. The CDR3 runs 17 residues. The CDR3 is CASSVSRTGASYNEQFF. In nucleotides, the CDR3 is TGTGCCAGCAGCGTGAGCCGGACTGGGGCGTCCTACAATGAGCAGTTCTTC.

Only a few counts were recorded for this clonotype. The chain is built from TRBV10-3 and TRBJ1-2, with 7 positions matching TRBD1. Germline assignment: CDR1 ENHRY and CDR2 SYGVKD. The CDR3 is 13 residues long. Trimming removed 5 bases from V and 2 bases from J; junction bases left unmatched: 2. The CDR3 here is CAISRTGNYGYTF. In DNA form, the CDR3 reads TGTGCCATCAGTCGGACAGGAAACTATGGCTACACCTTC.

The chain is built from TRBV20-1 and TRBJ2-1; TRBD2 agrees at 9 bases. CDR3 length: 14 amino acids. Germline V lookup: CDR1 DFQATT, CDR2 SNEGSKA (reference sequence). Unmatched junction bases numbered 6, after V lost 6 bases and J lost 3 bases. CDR3 protein: CSAIAGEDYNEQFF. CDR3 DNA: TGCAGTGCCATAGCGGGAGAAGACTACAATGAGCAGTTCTTC.

The genes are TRBV20-1 and TRBJ2-7; 8 bases fit TRBD1. V was pared by 5 bases and J by 0 bases, with 9 bases of the junction left unmatched. Germline V CDR1 and CDR2: DFQATT, SNEGSKA (reference sequence). CDR3 length: 15 amino acids. CDR3 amino acids: CSASKGQENSYEQYF. The CDR3 coding sequence is TGCAGTGCTTCCAAGGGACAGGAAAACTCCTACGAGCAGTACTTC.

Only a few counts were recorded for this clonotype. The chain uses TRBV7-8 and TRBJ2-1, with D unresolved. Germline CDR1 SGHVS, CDR2 FQNEAQ. This CDR3 is built from 10 residues. V was clipped by 8 bases and J by 7 bases, with 6 bases between them. CDR3 sequence (DNA): TGTGCCAGCGGTCCGAATGAGCAGTTCTTC. Translation gives CASGPNEQFF.

V gene TRBV3-1 combines with J gene TRBJ2-4, with D perhaps matching TRBD1 or TRBD2 (5 bases each). The CDR3 has 16 residues. In germline, CDR1 is LGHDT, CDR2 YNNKEL (reference sequence). Trimming stripped 4 bases from V and 0 bases from J, with 13 bases between. CDR3 region: CASSLRDGLAKNIQYF. As DNA, the CDR3 is TGTGCCAGCAGCCTCCGGGACGGACTAGCCAAAAACATTCAGTACTTC.

This chain links TRBV6-5 with TRBJ2-6; D ambiguous. Deletions cut 0 bases from V and 2 bases from J, with 8 bases between. Germline loops: CDR1 MNHEY, CDR2 SVGAGI. This CDR3 region has 16 residues. The CDR3 reads CASSYSLVPGANVLTF. The CDR3 DNA reads as TGTGCCAGCAGTTACTCGCTGGTGCCTGGGGCCAACGTCCTGACTTTC.

This clonotype occurred a few times. The genes are TRBV5-1 and TRBJ2-7; tentative D call: TRBD2 (7 bases). The CDR3 is made up of 17 amino acids. V gave up 0 bases and J gave up 3 bases, with 19 bases separating them. Germline lookup yields CDR1 SGHRS and CDR2 YFSETQ. The CDR3, as DNA: TGCGCCAGCAGCTTGGCGCCCGGGGGGCGGGAGTTCTACGAGCAGTACTTC. This gives the protein CASSLAPGGREFYEQYF.

This clonotype was seen only a few times. The chain uses TRBV9 and TRBJ2-7; no reliable D call. V lost 0 bases and J 4 bases, leaving 14 bases between the germline ends. This CDR3 is built from 15 residues. CDR1 SGDLS and CDR2 YYNGEE come from the germline V gene. CDR3 in DNA: TGTGCCAGCAGCGTAGCATGGGGTCCCTCGTACGAGCAGTACTTC. Encoded protein: CASSVAWGPSYEQYF.

The chain carries TRBV12-3 or TRBV12-4 and TRBJ2-1; 7 bases fit TRBD2. The CDR3 is 13 residues long. The V gene end was trimmed by 5 bases and the J gene end by 2 bases; junction bases not matched to a gene: 0. The CDR3 reads CASSGLAYNEQFF. The DNA for the CDR3 is TGTGCCAGCAGTGGACTAGCCTACAATGAGCAGTTCTTC.